Presented here are 28 T cell receptor beta chains from one specimen sequenced in a study of cytomegalovirus exposure and HLA in healthy donors (dated by TCRdb to 2016 to 2017). The receptor library was made with the immunoSEQ multiplex PCR assay. For the multiplex PCR, a mixture combining 60 forward primers for TCR Vbeta segments and 13 reverse primers for TCR Jbeta segments was used. The clones in this table, taken by TCRdb from immuneACCESS, are in-frame only. Not every clone is retained; where verified, under half of the shortfall comes from an unresolved V gene, and the cause of the rest is unknown. The sample table records around 130,000 clones. The ten top clones hold 1.5% to 2.5% of the sample. Specimen: PBMCs. Receptor source: a woman aged 55-70 years in good health and CMV-seronegative.

The chain combines TRBV5-4 with TRBJ1-5, with D possibly being TRBD1 (5 bases). Germline lookup yields CDR1 SGHNT and CDR2 YYREEE (reference sequence). V was trimmed by 0 bases and J by 0 bases, leaving 7 bases between them. The CDR3 has 15 residues. The CDR3 bases are TGTGCCAGCAGCTTGGGGGGGGATAGCAATCAGCCCCAGCATTTT. It is translated as CASSLGGDSNQPQHF.

This chain uses TRBV15 with TRBJ1-2, with D maybe TRBD1 (5 bases). Germline CDR1 reads LNHNV; CDR2 reads YYDKDF (reference sequence). Trimming took 4 bases from V and 6 from J, leaving 18 bases between them. This CDR3 region has 15 residues. Here the CDR3 reads CATSTVGRGFDGYTF. CDR3 coding DNA: TGTGCCACCAGCACCGTGGGGAGGGGCTTTGATGGCTACACCTTC.

This chain connects TRBV5-1 to TRBJ2-7; 9 bases agree with TRBD2. In germline, CDR1 is SGHRS, CDR2 YFSETQ. The V and J ends lost 2 bases and 5 bases, in that order; junction bases with no gene match: 5. The CDR3 runs 14 residues. This CDR3 is CASSFGPSGNEQYF. CDR3 nucleotide sequence: TGCGCCAGCAGCTTCGGACCTAGCGGGAACGAGCAGTACTTC.

The chain has TRBV9 and TRBJ1-1; TRBD1 agrees at 7 bases. This CDR3 is built from 14 residues. V shed 3 bases and J 3 bases; nucleotides not matched to a gene: 5. Germline V CDR1 and CDR2: SGDLS, YYNGEE. The CDR3 coding sequence is TGTGCCAGCAGCGACGTACAGGGGTACACTGAAGCTTTCTTT. Translation gives CASSDVQGYTEAFF.

The chain uses TRBV6-1 and TRBJ2-3; weak D call: TRBD2 (6 bases). CDR3 size: 14 residues. From germline, CDR1 is MNHNS and CDR2 SASEGT. The ends were cut back, 7 bases at V and 1 base at J, with 12 bases in the middle. CDR3 DNA: TGTGCCAGCACCGGGAGTTTACGCACAGATACGCAGTATTTT. It is translated as CASTGSLRTDTQYF.

The chain links TRBV10-1 to TRBJ1-1; perhaps TRBD1 as D (6 bases). With 5 bases removed from V and 1 base from J, the gap between germline ends came to 17 bases. This CDR3 is 16 amino acids long. Germline CDR1 reads WNHNN; CDR2 reads SYGVQD (reference sequence). CDR3 in DNA: TGCGCCAGCAGTAGTACAGGGCTCGATGGGAACACTGAAGCTTTCTTT. Translating it yields CASSSTGLDGNTEAFF.

CDR3 sequence (DNA): TGTGCCAGTAGTATTTCCTCAGGGGGCAGGGTCGGGCCCGAAAAACTGTTTTTT. Protein sequence: CASSISSGGRVGPEKLFF. V and J are TRBV19 and TRBJ1-4, with TRBD1 matching over 8 bases. CDR1 and CDR2 (germline): LNHDA, SQIVND (reference sequence). This CDR3 region has 18 residues. The trim removed 3 bases at V and 8 bases at J, leaving 17 bases unmatched.

This rearrangement joins TRBV28 to TRBJ2-6; 7 bases are a match to TRBD1. CDR1 MDHEN and CDR2 SYDVKM come from the germline V gene. The CDR3 covers 15 residues. V was clipped by 8 bases and J by 0 bases; unmatched bases: 4. CDR3 amino acids: CASGGQPSGANVLTF. CDR3 sequence (DNA): TGTGCCAGCGGGGGACAGCCCTCTGGGGCCAACGTCCTGACTTTC.

The chain carries TRBV29-1 and TRBJ2-1; D is uncertain. The CDR3 runs to 12 residues. V was clipped by 4 bases and J by 3 bases, with 7 bases between them. The germline V gene encodes CDR1 SQVTM and CDR2 ANQGSEA. The CDR3 DNA reads TGCAGCGTTGCCCCCAGCTACAATGAGCAGTTCTTC. Its translation: CSVAPSYNEQFF.

The gene calls are TRBV19 and TRBJ1-2, with 9 bases identical to TRBD1. Germline trimming cut 5 bases from V and 0 bases from J; bases unmatched to any gene: 4. The CDR3 has 15 residues. Germline V CDR1 and CDR2: LNHDA, SQIVND (reference sequence). This CDR3 is CASSLDRGANYGYTF. CDR3 nucleotides: TGTGCCAGTAGTCTGGACAGGGGAGCTAACTATGGCTACACCTTC.

This chain connects TRBV11-3 to TRBJ2-3, with 9 bases matching TRBD1. V lost 5 bases to trimming and J lost 2 bases; unmatched junction nucleotides: 5. Germline V gene lookup returns CDR1 SGHNT and CDR2 YENEEA. The CDR3 has 15 residues. The CDR3 DNA follows: TGTGCCAGCAGCCCGGGACAGGGTTTCACAGATACGCAGTATTTT. Its translation: CASSPGQGFTDTQYF.

The chain is built from TRBV4-1 and TRBJ1-3; 7 bases match TRBD1. The germline V gene has CDR1 MGHRA and CDR2 YSYEKL. The CDR3 covers 15 residues. V was pared by 4 bases and J by 4 bases, with 7 bases of the junction left unmatched. The CDR3 is CASSPEDRDGNTIYF. The CDR3 DNA sequence: TGCGCCAGCAGCCCAGAAGACAGGGACGGAAACACCATATATTTT.

This chain connects TRBV6-1 to TRBJ2-1, with 7 bases fitting TRBD2. V was pared by 3 bases and J by 8 bases, with 16 bases of the junction left unmatched. CDR1 MNHNS and CDR2 SASEGT come from the germline V gene. This CDR3 has 17 amino acids. The CDR3 sequence is CASSDPAGVGYIDEQFF. The CDR3 DNA sequence: TGTGCCAGCAGTGATCCTGCGGGAGTAGGGTACATCGATGAGCAGTTCTTC.

The chain is built from TRBV5-1 and TRBJ1-2, with 8 bases fitting TRBD1. Germline assignment: CDR1 SGHRS and CDR2 YFSETQ. The CDR3 spans 16 residues. V shed 4 bases and J 4 bases; nucleotides not matched to a gene: 12. This CDR3 is CASSIGQGGSGYGYTF. CDR3 in DNA: TGCGCCAGCAGCATTGGACAGGGAGGGTCTGGCTATGGCTACACCTTC.

This chain links TRBV19 with TRBJ2-2; D is unresolved. V lost 3 bases and J 3 bases, leaving 14 bases between the germline ends. In germline, CDR1 is LNHDA, CDR2 SQIVND (reference sequence). CDR3 length: 16 amino acids. The CDR3 sequence is CASSISQRRYTGELFF. The CDR3 DNA sequence: TGTGCCAGTAGTATTTCACAGAGAAGGTACACCGGGGAGCTGTTTTTT.

This chain connects TRBV15 to TRBJ1-3; D not resolved. V was pared by 0 bases and J by 2 bases, with 5 bases between. The CDR3 consists of 14 residues. Per the germline V gene, CDR1 is LNHNV and CDR2 is YYDKDF (reference sequence). CDR3 DNA sequence: TGTGCCACCAGCAGAGAGCAGGCTGGAAACACCATATATTTT. This translates into CATSREQAGNTIYF.

The rearrangement links TRBV2 to TRBJ2-7, with a weak D call TRBD2 (7 bases). The germline CDR1 and CDR2 sequences are SNHLY and FYNNEI. V lost 4 bases, J lost 4 bases, and 14 bases lay in between. The CDR3 runs to 14 residues. The CDR3 loop reads CASSASGGAYEQYF. The CDR3 DNA reads as TGTGCCAGCAGTGCTTCGGGGGGCGCTTACGAGCAGTACTTC.

The genes are TRBV27 and TRBJ1-2; TRBD1 agrees at 9 bases. Germline lookup yields CDR1 MNHEY and CDR2 SMNVEV (reference sequence). The CDR3 runs to 13 residues. The trim removed 6 bases at V and 7 bases at J, leaving 6 bases unmatched. CDR3 amino acids: CASSSQGAAGYTF. As DNA, the CDR3 is TGTGCCAGCAGCTCACAGGGGGCAGCTGGCTACACCTTC.

The chain recombines TRBV9 with TRBJ2-5, with 8 bases lining up with TRBD1. V was pared by 0 bases and J by 5 bases, with 6 bases of the junction left unmatched. CDR3 size: 15 residues. Germline values: CDR1 SGDLS, CDR2 YYNGEE. The CDR3 region is CASSVGQGPWETQYF. The CDR3 DNA is TGTGCCAGCAGCGTAGGACAGGGGCCTTGGGAGACCCAGTACTTC.

The chain recombines TRBV5-6 with TRBJ2-2; 7 nucleotides align to TRBD1. J lost 6 bases, V lost 4 bases, and 12 bases had no gene match. Germline CDR1 is SGHDT and CDR2 is YYEEEE. This CDR3 has 16 residues. DNA of the CDR3: TGTGCCAGCAGCGAACAGGGGTTCGGGCGTGCCGGGGAGCTGTTTTTT. Protein product: CASSEQGFGRAGELFF.

On this clone: Other DNA sequences in the sample encode the same CDR3. The gene calls are TRBV19 and TRBJ2-7; TRBD1 might be the D (6 bases). Trimming stripped 2 bases from V and 3 bases from J, with 8 bases between. This CDR3 is built from 13 residues. The germline V gene encodes CDR1 LNHDA and CDR2 SQIVND (reference sequence). The CDR3 DNA reads as TGTGCCAGTAGTATACAGGGGAGCTACGAGCAGTACTTC. The encoded protein is CASSIQGSYEQYF.

The rearrangement uses TRBV4-1 and TRBJ1-5, with D maybe TRBD1 (5 bases). This CDR3 has 14 amino acids. The germline V gene encodes CDR1 MGHRA and CDR2 YSYEKL. Deletions cut 3 bases from V and 1 base from J, with 7 bases between. The CDR3, as DNA: TGCGCCAGCAGCCACTCAGGGAGCAATCAGCCCCAGCATTTT. Protein sequence: CASSHSGSNQPQHF.

The genes are TRBV1 and TRBJ2-3; no DNA check was done on the table's D call, TRBD2. TRBV1 is noted as a pseudogene. The CDR3 sequence is 19 residues long. The CDR3 is CTSSQLRTSGRRVTDTQYF. DNA for the CDR3: TGCACCAGCAGCCAACTTCGGACTAGCGGGAGGCGAGTGACAGATACGCAGTATTTT.

This rearrangement joins TRBV28 to TRBJ1-4; tentative D call: TRBD1 (6 bases). This CDR3 region has 16 residues. Trimming stripped 3 bases from V and 5 bases from J, with 16 bases between. Germline CDR1 is MDHEN and CDR2 is SYDVKM. The CDR3 DNA reads TGTGCCAGCAGTTTGGGGGGGCGGATTAGAAATGAAAAACTGTTTTTT. Translation gives CASSLGGRIRNEKLFF.

The chain has TRBV4-1 and TRBJ2-7, with D unclear. Trimming took 1 base from V and 3 from J, leaving 7 bases between them. The CDR3 covers 13 residues. The V gene's germline CDR1 is MGHRA and CDR2 YSYEKL. CDR3 sequence: CASSQGYLYEQYF. DNA of the CDR3: TGCGCCAGCAGCCAAGGCTACCTCTACGAGCAGTACTTC.

The genes are TRBV7-3 and TRBJ2-1; 8 nucleotides line up with TRBD1. J was trimmed by 9 bases and V by 5 bases; bases with no gene match: 3. The CDR3 covers 12 residues. From germline, CDR1 is SGHTA and CDR2 FQGTGA. CDR3 sequence reads: CASSDRGTEQFF. CDR3 DNA: TGTGCCAGCAGCGACAGGGGAACTGAGCAGTTCTTC.

The V gene is TRBV14, the J gene TRBJ1-6; unclear D gene. This CDR3 is 14 amino acids long. Germline CDR1 and CDR2: SGHDN and FVKESK. V was pared by 5 bases and J by 10 bases, with 15 bases between. DNA of the CDR3: TGTGCCAGCAGCGCTACGACTGGCGGCTCACCCCTCCACTTT. Protein product: CASSATTGGSPLHF. Using reference TRBV14 and TRBJ1-6 for the parts outside the CDR3, the full variable domain is EAGVTQFPSHSVIEKGQTVTLRCDPISGHDNLYWYRRVMGKEIKFLLHFVKESKQDESGMPNNRFLAERTGGTYSTLKVQPAELEDSGVYFCASSATTGGSPLHFGNGTRLTVT.

The CDR3 protein is CASTVGGVVDTEAFF. The CDR3 nucleotides are TGTGCCAGCACCGTCGGGGGGGTTGTGGACACTGAAGCTTTCTTT. This rearrangement joins TRBV7-9 to TRBJ1-1; weak D call: TRBD1 (5 bases). The V and J ends lost 7 bases and 3 bases respectively, with 18 bases between them. Germline CDR1 and CDR2: SEHNR and FQNEAQ (reference sequence). This CDR3 comprises 15 residues.